The rows below give T cell receptor beta chains drawn from one sample of a study of Graves' ophthalmopathy and Graves' hyperthyroidism. MiXCR, applied by TCRdb to the multiplex PCR reads, yields one record per CDR3 protein. Among 450,000 to 600,000 distinct CDR3 sequences listed, 35% to 45% were seen once. The sample was peripheral blood or thyroid tissue (not recorded which). These TCRs come from an adult man with Graves' hyperthyroidism. CDR3s include the opening cysteine and the closing phenylalanine or tryptophan. A D gene is named only where the DNA matches it firmly. Size tells how often a clone was seen (once, few, many) or the class of an expanded clone, and some rows leave it out.

j_gene,d_gene,v_gene,abundance,CDR3aa,CDR3nt
TRBJ1-4,.,TRBV5-1,.,CASCVPNEKLFF,TGCGCCAGCTGTGTCCCTAATGAAAAACTGTTTTTT
TRBJ1-1,.,TRBV20-1,many,CSARQGHAEAFF,TGCAGTGCTAGGCAGGGACATGCTGAAGCTTTCTTT
TRBJ2-7,TRBD1,TRBV15,many,CATSRGGTGGYEQYF,TGTGCCACCAGCAGAGGGGGGACAGGGGGATACGAGCAGTACTTC
TRBJ2-5,.,TRBV29-1,many,CSVDIGGKETQYF,TGCAGCGTTGACATCGGGGGAAAAGAGACCCAGTACTTC
TRBJ2-3,TRBD2,TRBV7-2,few,CASSLVASGSRPDTQYF,TGTGCCAGCAGCTTAGTGGCTAGCGGGAGTAGGCCAGATACGCAGTATTTT
TRBJ2-7,.,TRBV2,.,CASTPGQFRSYEQYF,TGTGCCAGCACCCCCGGACAGTTCCGCTCCTACGAGCAGTACTTC
TRBJ2-5,TRBD1,TRBV7-6,once,CASSLSLTPGQAQGTQYF,TGTGCCAGCAGTTTATCCCTCACCCCGGGACAGGCACAAGGGACCCAGTACTTC
TRBJ2-7,TRBD1,TRBV6-1,.,CASSGPKLRGGGQYF,TGTGCCAGCAGTGGTCCGAAGCTTCGAGGGGGCGGGCAGTACTTC
TRBJ2-5,TRBD1,TRBV10-3,many,CAISDRQGLGETQYF,TGTGCCATCAGTGATCGACAGGGCCTGGGAGAGACCCAGTACTTC
TRBJ2-7,.,TRBV24-1,many,CATVIPGRPYEQYF,TGTGCCACCGTTATCCCGGGACGGCCCTACGAGCAGTACTTC
TRBJ2-5,.,TRBV4-1,many,CASSQDGLALRGAQYF,TGCGCCAGCAGCCAAGATGGCCTAGCTCTCCGCGGGGCCCAGTACTTC
TRBJ1-2,.,TRBV4-2,few,CASSQALRLNYGYTF,TGTGCCAGCAGCCAAGCTCTGAGGCTCAACTATGGCTACACCTTC
TRBJ2-5,.,TRBV24-1,few,CATSQTGTQETQYF,TGTGCCACCAGCCAAACAGGGACGCAAGAGACCCAGTACTTC
TRBJ2-5,TRBD2,TRBV7-8,once,CPSGGGMTQYF,TGTCCCAGCGGGGGCGGGATGACCCAGTACTTC
TRBJ2-5,.,TRBV2,few,CASSTGTRNQPQYF,TGTGCCAGCAGCACCGGGACACGCAATCAGCCCCAGTACTTC
TRBJ2-7,.,TRBV10-3,once,CAISDALAWHGDYEQYF,TGTGCCATCAGTGACGCCCTAGCTTGGCACGGTGACTACGAGCAGTACTTC
TRBJ2-2,.,TRBV7-8,many,CASSLEGPMGGELFF,TGTGCCAGCAGCTTAGAGGGCCCTATGGGCGGGGAGCTGTTTTTT